Each of the 19 T cell receptor beta chains below was sequenced from the same sample in a study of cytomegalovirus exposure and HLA in healthy donors. Researchers ran the PCR with 60 Vbeta and 13 Jbeta primers. Some clones are missing from TCRdb's copy, which holds only in-frame ones; the method was immunoSEQ multiplex PCR. Among 200,000 or so clones, approximately 80% were seen once, and the ten largest hold roughly 0.22%. Sequencing input: PBMCs. The receptors come from a girl aged 2-10 years in good health and CMV-seronegative.

The rearrangement uses TRBV5-1 and TRBJ1-1; tentatively, D is TRBD1 (5 bases). This CDR3 has 15 amino acids. Germline V lookup: CDR1 SGHRS, CDR2 YFSETQ. V gave up 3 bases and J gave up 2 bases, with 14 bases separating them. CDR3 in DNA: TGCGCCAGCAGCTCAGGGAGCGGGCTAAACACTGAAGCTTTCTTT. This sequence encodes CASSSGSGLNTEAFF.

This chain joins TRBV2 and TRBJ2-7; 10 bases align to TRBD1. The CDR3 has 12 residues. From germline, CDR1 is SNHLY and CDR2 FYNNEI. V lost 6 bases to trimming and J lost 8 bases; unmatched junction nucleotides: 4. As DNA, the CDR3 is TGTGCCAGCAGGACAGGGGGCTTTCAGCAGTACTTC. Encoded protein: CASRTGGFQQYF.

The chain employs TRBV6-5 and TRBJ1-1; TRBD1 aligns across 8 bases. V shed 6 bases, J shed 3 bases, and the junction held 6 bases outside the gene matches. Per the germline V gene, CDR1 is MNHEY and CDR2 is SVGAGI. The CDR3 extends over 14 amino acids. Written as DNA, the CDR3 is TGTGCCAGCAGCCTCTACAGGGGGGACACTGAAGCTTTCTTT. Its translation is CASSLYRGDTEAFF.

The V gene is TRBV5-6, the J gene TRBJ1-5; D gene unclear. Trimming pared 4 bases from V and 0 bases from J, leaving 20 bases between. The germline V gene encodes CDR1 SGHDT and CDR2 YYEEEE. The CDR3 length is 18 residues. CDR3 in DNA: TGTGCCAGCAGCGAGTACAGTGCCCCGGTTCGTAGCAATCAGCCCCAGCATTTT. Its protein product is CASSEYSAPVRSNQPQHF. Filled out from reference TRBV5-6 and TRBJ1-5, the complete variable domain reads DAGVTQSPTHLIKTRGQQVTLRCSPKSGHDTVSWYQQALGQGPQFIFQYYEEEERQRGNFPDRFSGHQFPNYSSELNVNALLLGDSALYLCASSEYSAPVRSNQPQHFGDGTRLSIL.

The chain carries TRBV11-2 and TRBJ2-4; 11 bases are a match to TRBD2. Germline V lookup: CDR1 SGHAT, CDR2 FQNNGV. The V and J ends lost 5 bases and 3 bases, in that order; junction bases with no gene match: 6. The CDR3 contains 16 residues. CDR3 amino acids: CASSRGLAGIKNIQYF. The DNA for the CDR3 is TGTGCCAGCAGCCGCGGACTAGCGGGCATCAAAAACATTCAGTACTTC.

The CDR3 region has the DNA TGTGCCAGCAGCCCGGCGGGTTCCTACAATGAGCAGTTCTTC. This encodes CASSPAGSYNEQFF. J is TRBJ2-1 and V is TRBV4-2; weak D call: TRBD2 (5 bases). The V end lost 4 bases, the J end lost 1 base, and 8 bases lay between the germline ends. Germline CDR1 is LGHNA and CDR2 is YNFKEQ. CDR3 size: 14 residues.

The chain joins TRBV19 to TRBJ2-1; perhaps TRBD2 as D (7 bases). Per the germline V gene, CDR1 is LNHDA and CDR2 is SQIVND (reference sequence). The length of the CDR3 is 15 residues. V lost 7 bases and J 5 bases, leaving 18 bases between the germline ends. CDR3 DNA: TGTGCCAGTACCGAATGGGGAGGGGGGGACAATGAGCAGTTCTTC. This gives the protein CASTEWGGGDNEQFF.

The rearrangement links TRBV4-2 to TRBJ2-1; weak D call: TRBD2 (5 bases). The CDR3 is made up of 16 amino acids. V was cut by 2 bases and J by 4 bases, with 15 bases left in between. CDR1 and CDR2 from the germline V gene are LGHNA and YNFKEQ. CDR3 in DNA: TGTGCCAGCAGCCAATGGCTTCTAGCCCAATACAATGAGCAGTTCTTC. Its protein is CASSQWLLAQYNEQFF.

This clone was observed a handful of times. The chain joins TRBV6-1 to TRBJ2-7; 12 nucleotides agree with TRBD1. This CDR3 is 16 amino acids long. V lost 2 bases, J lost 9 bases, and 11 bases stayed unmatched. Germline CDR1 reads MNHNS; CDR2 reads SASEGT. The CDR3 loop is CASSERWGDRGQGQYF. The CDR3, as DNA: TGTGCCAGCAGTGAAAGGTGGGGGGACAGGGGGCAAGGGCAGTACTTC.

The chain employs TRBV5-1 and TRBJ1-1; D gene unclear. The germline V gene has CDR1 SGHRS and CDR2 YFSETQ. CDR3 length equals 17 residues. Trimming left V 1 base short and J 0 bases short, with 16 bases between. DNA of the CDR3: TGCGCCAGCAGCTTGCCCTATAGCGGCCCCTTGAACACTGAAGCTTTCTTT. This codes for CASSLPYSGPLNTEAFF.

The DNA for the CDR3 is TGTGCCAGCAGTGACAGGGGGCGAACCGGGGAGCTGTTTTTT. Translating gives CASSDRGRTGELFF. This sequence joins TRBV2 and TRBJ2-2; 8 bases align to TRBD1. V shed 3 bases and J 5 bases; nucleotides not matched to a gene: 2. Germline-derived CDR1 and CDR2 are SNHLY and FYNNEI. This CDR3 spans 14 amino acids.

The chain couples TRBV7-8 to TRBJ1-5; no reliable D call. Trimming removed 0 bases at V and 4 bases at J, with 4 bases between. The length of the CDR3 is 13 residues. Per the germline V gene, CDR1 is SGHVS and CDR2 is FQNEAQ. CDR3 coding DNA: TGTGCCAGCAGCTTAGCGCGGAATCAGCCCCAGCATTTT. Encoded protein: CASSLARNQPQHF.

V gene TRBV12-5 combines with J gene TRBJ2-3; 11 bases align to TRBD2. The CDR3 is made up of 17 amino acids. The germline V gene has CDR1 LGHNT and CDR2 FRNRAP. The V and J ends lost 5 bases and 2 bases, in that order; junction bases with no gene match: 9. The CDR3 coding sequence is TGTGCTAGTGGTGGCACTTTAGCGGGGGGGCACACAGATACGCAGTATTTT. It specifies CASGGTLAGGHTDTQYF.

The CDR3: CASSEGHGRGGHEQYF. CDR3 bases: TGTGCCAGCAGTGAGGGCCACGGGCGGGGCGGCCACGAGCAGTACTTC. V and J are TRBV6-1 and TRBJ2-7; D is perhaps TRBD2 (6 bases). The CDR3 spans 16 residues. V was clipped by 3 bases and J by 5 bases, with 20 bases between them. Germline CDR1 reads MNHNS; CDR2 reads SASEGT.

The gene calls are TRBV1 and TRBJ2-5; the table's D gene call, TRBD1, was not cross checked with the DNA. TRBV1 is deemed a pseudogene. The CDR3 consists of 13 residues. The DNA for the CDR3 is TGCACCAGCAGTGCGAGGGGGCGAGAGACCCAGTACTTC. This codes for CTSSARGRETQYF.

This clone was seen once. The chain is built from TRBV5-1 and TRBJ1-1; TRBD1 might be the D (5 bases). Trimming took off 5 bases at V and 1 base at J, with 12 bases between the two ends. Germline loops: CDR1 SGHRS, CDR2 YFSETQ. This CDR3 is 14 amino acids long. CDR3 sequence (DNA): TGCGCCAGCAGGGAAACCGGGGGGAACACTGAAGCTTTCTTT. This translates into CASRETGGNTEAFF.

The chain couples TRBV9 to TRBJ2-1, with a possible D match to TRBD2 (6 bases). The germline V gene has CDR1 SGDLS and CDR2 YYNGEE. V was trimmed by 4 bases and J by 6 bases, leaving 17 bases between them. The CDR3 spans 15 residues. CDR3 in DNA: TGTGCCAGCAGCCACGGGAGAGAATATTTCAATGAGCAGTTCTTC. It yields the protein CASSHGREYFNEQFF.

For this clone: This specimen includes other DNA sequences encoding the same CDR3. The chain uses TRBV27 and TRBJ1-2, with a tentative D call TRBD1 (5 bases). From germline, CDR1 is MNHEY and CDR2 SMNVEV (reference sequence). V lost 6 bases, J lost 8 bases, and 16 bases lay in between. The CDR3 loop spans 13 amino acids. CDR3 protein: CASSLAGVNGYTF. CDR3 DNA: TGTGCCAGCAGCCTCGCGGGGGTAAACGGCTACACCTTC.

The sample holds a few counts of this clone. The chain employs TRBV29-1 and TRBJ2-3, with 8 nucleotides matching TRBD2. Germline values: CDR1 SQVTM, CDR2 ANQGSEA. V gave up 5 bases and J gave up 0 bases; unmatched junction bases: 4. The CDR3 contains 14 residues. The CDR3 DNA follows: TGCAGCGTTCGGGAGCGGGAGAGCACAGATACGCAGTATTTT. Protein: CSVRERESTDTQYF.